This TCR beta chain was identified during a study of neurological immune-mediated disorders. Synthesis of cDNA was accomplished via 5'RACE employing 10-nucleotide random UMIs. Using its own MiXCR run on the 5' RACE reads, TCRdb lists one record per CDR3 protein. Among about 50,000 distinct CDR3 sequences, about 5% were seen once, and the ten largest hold roughly 1.4%. This clonotype was found many times. Sorted libraries drew on some 1 million CD4+ or CD8+ T cells. CDR3 length equals 14 residues. Germline CDR1 and CDR2: LNHNV and YYDKDF (reference sequence). Between the trimmed V and J ends, which lost 5 bases and 2 bases, there was a span of 10 bases.

The clonotype originates from a woman aged 18 to 35 with multiple sclerosis. Sequenced: CD4+ T cells from blood. V usage is TRBV15 and J usage is TRBJ1-3, with a possible D match to TRBD1 (6 bases). The CDR3 nucleotides read TGTGCCACCAGCCTTAACAGGGCTGGAAACACCATATATTTT. As protein: CATSLNRAGNTIYF. Filled out from reference TRBV15 and TRBJ1-3, the complete variable domain reads DAMVIQNPRYQVTQFGKPVTLSCSQTLNHNVMYWYQQKSSQAPKLLFHYYDKDFNNEADTPDNFQSRRPNTSFCFLDIRSPGLGDTAMYLCATSLNRAGNTIYFGEGSWLTVV.